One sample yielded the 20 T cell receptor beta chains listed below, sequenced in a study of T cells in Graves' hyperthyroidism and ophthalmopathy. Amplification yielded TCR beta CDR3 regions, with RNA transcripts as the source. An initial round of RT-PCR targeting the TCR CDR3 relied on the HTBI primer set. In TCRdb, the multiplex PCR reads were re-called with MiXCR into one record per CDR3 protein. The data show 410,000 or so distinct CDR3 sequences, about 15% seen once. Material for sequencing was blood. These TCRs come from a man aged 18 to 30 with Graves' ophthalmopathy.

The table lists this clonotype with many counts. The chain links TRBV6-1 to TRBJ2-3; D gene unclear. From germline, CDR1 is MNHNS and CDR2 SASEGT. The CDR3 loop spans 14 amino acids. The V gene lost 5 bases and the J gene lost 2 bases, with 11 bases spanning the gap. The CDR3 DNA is TGTGCCAGCAGTTATAGGGCAGACACAGATACGCAGTATTTT. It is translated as CASSYRADTDTQYF.

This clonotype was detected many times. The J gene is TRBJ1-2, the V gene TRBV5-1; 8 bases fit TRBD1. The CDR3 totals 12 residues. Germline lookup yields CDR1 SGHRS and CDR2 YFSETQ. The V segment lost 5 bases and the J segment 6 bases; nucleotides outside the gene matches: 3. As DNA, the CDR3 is TGCGCCAGCAGTCCGGACAGGGATGGCTACACCTTC. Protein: CASSPDRDGYTF.

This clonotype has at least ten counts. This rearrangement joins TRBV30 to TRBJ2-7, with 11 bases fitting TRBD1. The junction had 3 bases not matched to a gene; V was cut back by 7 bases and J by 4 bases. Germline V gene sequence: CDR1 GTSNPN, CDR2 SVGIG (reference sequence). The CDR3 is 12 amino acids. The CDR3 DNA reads TGTGCCTCGGGACAGGGGGGGTACGAGCAGTACTTC. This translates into CASGQGGYEQYF.

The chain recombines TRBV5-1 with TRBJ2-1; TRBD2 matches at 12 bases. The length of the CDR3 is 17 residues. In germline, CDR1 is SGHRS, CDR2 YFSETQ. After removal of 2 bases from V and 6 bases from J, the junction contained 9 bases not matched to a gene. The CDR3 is CASSFGSGTSGRNEQFF. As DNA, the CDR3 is TGCGCCAGCAGCTTTGGGTCGGGGACTAGCGGGCGCAATGAGCAGTTCTTC.

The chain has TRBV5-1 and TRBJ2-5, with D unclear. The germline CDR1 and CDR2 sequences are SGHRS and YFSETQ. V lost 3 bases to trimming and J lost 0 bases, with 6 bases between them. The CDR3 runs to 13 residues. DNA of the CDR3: TGCGCCAGCAGCTGGAAGGACCAAGAGACCCAGTACTTC. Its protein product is CASSWKDQETQYF. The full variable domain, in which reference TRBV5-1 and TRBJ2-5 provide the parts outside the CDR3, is KAGVTQTPRYLIKTRGQQVTLSCSPISGHRSVSWYQQTPGQGLQFLFEYFSETQRNKGNFPGRFSGRQFSNSRSEMNVSTLELGDSALYLCASSWKDQETQYFGPGTRLLVL.

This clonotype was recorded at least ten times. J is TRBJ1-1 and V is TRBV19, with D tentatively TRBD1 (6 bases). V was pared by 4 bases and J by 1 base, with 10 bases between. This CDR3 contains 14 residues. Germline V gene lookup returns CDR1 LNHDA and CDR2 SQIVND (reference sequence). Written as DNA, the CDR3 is TGTGCCAGTAGTACCCGACAGGAGAACACTGAAGCTTTCTTT. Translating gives CASSTRQENTEAFF. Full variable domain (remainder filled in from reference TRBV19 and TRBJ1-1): DGGITQSPKYLFRKEGQNVTLSCEQNLNHDAMYWYRQDPGQGLRLIYYSQIVNDFQKGDIAEGYSVSREKKESFPLTVTSAQKNPTAFYLCASSTRQENTEAFFGQGTRLTVV.

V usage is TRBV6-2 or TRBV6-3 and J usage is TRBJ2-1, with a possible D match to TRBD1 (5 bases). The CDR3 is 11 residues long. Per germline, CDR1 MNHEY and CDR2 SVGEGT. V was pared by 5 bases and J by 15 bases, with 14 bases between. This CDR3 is CASSGRASGFF. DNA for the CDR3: TGTGCCAGCAGTGGCAGGGCGAGTGGGTTCTTC.

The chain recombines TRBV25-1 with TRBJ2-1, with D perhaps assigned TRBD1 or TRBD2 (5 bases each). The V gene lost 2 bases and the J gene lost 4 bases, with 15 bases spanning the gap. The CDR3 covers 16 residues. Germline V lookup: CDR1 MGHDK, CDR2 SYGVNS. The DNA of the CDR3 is TGTGCCAGCAGTGAAAGGGGATGGGGGATATACAATGAGCAGTTCTTC. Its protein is CASSERGWGIYNEQFF.

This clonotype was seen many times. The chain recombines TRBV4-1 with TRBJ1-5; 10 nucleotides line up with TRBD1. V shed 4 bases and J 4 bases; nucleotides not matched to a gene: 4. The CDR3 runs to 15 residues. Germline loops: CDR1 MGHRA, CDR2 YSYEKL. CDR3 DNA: TGCGCCAGCAGCCGGGGGGACAGGGGAAATCAGCCCCAGCATTTT. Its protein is CASSRGDRGNQPQHF.

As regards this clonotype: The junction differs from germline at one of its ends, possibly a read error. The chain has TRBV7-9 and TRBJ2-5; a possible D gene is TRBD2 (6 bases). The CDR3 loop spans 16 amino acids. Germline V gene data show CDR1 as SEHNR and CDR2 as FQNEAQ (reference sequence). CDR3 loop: CANSLRLLAQQETQYF. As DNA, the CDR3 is TGTGCCAACAGCTTACGTCTTCTAGCGCAGCAAGAGACCCAGTACTTC.

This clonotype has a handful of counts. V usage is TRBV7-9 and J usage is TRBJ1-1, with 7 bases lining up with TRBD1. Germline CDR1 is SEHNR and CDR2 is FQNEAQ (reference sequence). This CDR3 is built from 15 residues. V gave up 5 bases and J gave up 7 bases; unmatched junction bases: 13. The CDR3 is CASSPYKSGTVEAFF. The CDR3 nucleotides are TGTGCCAGCAGCCCTTATAAATCCGGGACAGTTGAAGCTTTCTTT.

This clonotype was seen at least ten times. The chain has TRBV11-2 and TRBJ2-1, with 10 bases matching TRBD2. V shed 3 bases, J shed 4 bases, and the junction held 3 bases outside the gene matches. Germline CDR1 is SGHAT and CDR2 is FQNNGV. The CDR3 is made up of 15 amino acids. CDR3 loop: CASSFTSGNYNEQFF. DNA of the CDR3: TGTGCCAGCAGCTTCACTAGCGGGAATTACAATGAGCAGTTCTTC.

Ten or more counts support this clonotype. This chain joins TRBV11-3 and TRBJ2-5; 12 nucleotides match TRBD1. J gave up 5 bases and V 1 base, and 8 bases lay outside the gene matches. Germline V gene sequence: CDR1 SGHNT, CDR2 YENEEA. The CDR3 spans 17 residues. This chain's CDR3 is CASSLGVGTGGAETQYF. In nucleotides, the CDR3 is TGTGCCAGCAGCTTAGGAGTGGGGACAGGGGGCGCGGAGACCCAGTACTTC.

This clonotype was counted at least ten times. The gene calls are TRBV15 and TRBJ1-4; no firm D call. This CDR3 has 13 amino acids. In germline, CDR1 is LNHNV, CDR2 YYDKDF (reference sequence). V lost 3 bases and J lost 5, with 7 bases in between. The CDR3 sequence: CATSRALNEKLFF. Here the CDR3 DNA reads TGTGCCACCAGCAGGGCACTAAATGAAAAACTGTTTTTT.

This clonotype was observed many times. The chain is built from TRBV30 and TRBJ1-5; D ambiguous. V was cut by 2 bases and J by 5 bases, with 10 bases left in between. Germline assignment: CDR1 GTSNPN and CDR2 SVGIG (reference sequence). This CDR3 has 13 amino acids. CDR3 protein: CAWSKAVHQPQHF. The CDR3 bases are TGTGCCTGGAGTAAGGCAGTCCATCAGCCCCAGCATTTT.

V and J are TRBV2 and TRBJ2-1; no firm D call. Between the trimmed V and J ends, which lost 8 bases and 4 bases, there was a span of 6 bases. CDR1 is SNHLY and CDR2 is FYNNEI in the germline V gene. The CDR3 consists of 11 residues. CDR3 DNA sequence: TGTGCCAGCCTACTATACAATGAGCAGTTCTTC. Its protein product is CASLLYNEQFF.

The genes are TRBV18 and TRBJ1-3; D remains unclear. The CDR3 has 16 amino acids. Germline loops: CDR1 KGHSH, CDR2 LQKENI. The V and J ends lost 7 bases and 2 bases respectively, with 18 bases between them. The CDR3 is CASLPRGGNAGNTIYF. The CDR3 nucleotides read TGTGCCAGCTTACCGCGGGGAGGGAACGCTGGAAACACCATATATTTT.

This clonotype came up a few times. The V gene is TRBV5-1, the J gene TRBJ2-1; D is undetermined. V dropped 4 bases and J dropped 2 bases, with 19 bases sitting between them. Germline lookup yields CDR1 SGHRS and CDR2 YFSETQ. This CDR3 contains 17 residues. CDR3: CASSQIVTLSPYNEQFF. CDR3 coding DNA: TGCGCCAGCAGCCAGATAGTTACCCTCTCCCCCTACAATGAGCAGTTCTTC.

The CDR3 DNA reads TGTGCCACCAGGACCGGGACTAGCGTCCACGAGCAGTACTTC. It specifies CATRTGTSVHEQYF. The chain has TRBV24-1 and TRBJ2-7, with 10 bases fitting TRBD2. J was trimmed by 5 bases and V by 7 bases; bases with no gene match: 7. The V gene's germline CDR1 is KGHDR and CDR2 SFDVKD. The CDR3 loop spans 14 amino acids.

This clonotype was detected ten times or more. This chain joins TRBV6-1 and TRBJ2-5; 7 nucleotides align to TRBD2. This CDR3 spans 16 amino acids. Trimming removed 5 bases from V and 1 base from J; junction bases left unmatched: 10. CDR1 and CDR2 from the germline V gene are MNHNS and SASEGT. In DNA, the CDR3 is TGTGCCAGCAGTTCATATAGCGGGCGCGCCCAAGAGACCCAGTACTTC. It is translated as CASSSYSGRAQETQYF.